This T cell receptor (beta chain) was sequenced in a study of monozygotic twins with inflammatory bowel disease. The CDR3 totals 15 residues. CDR1 and CDR2 (germline): SGHDT, YYEEEE. TCRdb reprocessed the 5' RACE reads; each CDR3 protein has one entry and no DNA is given. The sample includes approximately 330,000 distinct CDR3 sequences. The sample was blood. The receptor comes from a human donor with ulcerative colitis or Crohn's disease, or a healthy co-twin of an affected twin (not recorded which). The gene calls are TRBV5-6 and TRBJ2-7. The CDR3 loop reads CASSLATGFSYEQYF.